The T cell receptor (beta chain) under discussion was sequenced for a study of shared clonotypes between healthy human individuals. The naive CD8 subset, CD45RO-negative cells positively selected for CCR7, excluded terminally differentiated effector memory CD45RA+ cells. Germline assignment: CDR1 SEHNR and CDR2 FQNEAQ (reference sequence). The V and J ends lost 6 bases and 0 bases respectively, with 11 bases between them. This CDR3 has 15 residues. Assay: immunoSEQ multiplex PCR; the TCRdb copy retains only in-frame clones and omits some. The table shows about 1,900,000 clones, with approximately 95% occurring only once.

The sequenced material came from naive CD8+ T cells sorted from blood. The chain carries TRBV7-9 and TRBJ2-2; D may correspond to TRBD1 or TRBD2 (6 bases each). This receptor was taken from a man younger than 35 in good health. CDR3 sequence reads: CASREGTTNTGELFF. As DNA, the CDR3 is TGTGCCAGCAGGGAGGGGACAACGAACACCGGGGAGCTGTTTTTT.